A single sample gave rise to the 11 T cell receptor beta chains below, sequenced in a study of blood T cells in healthy people across ages. A J-beta primer mix and a sample-barcoded 5' primer were used in a second PCR of about 7 to 12 cycles. MiXCR, applied by TCRdb to the 5' RACE reads, yields one record per CDR3 protein. The table shows approximately 1,700,000 distinct CDR3 sequences, with approximately 40% occurring only once. The sequenced sample consisted of blood. Receptors were obtained from a human donor in good health.

This chain joins TRBV7-2 and TRBJ1-5, with 7 nucleotides matching TRBD1. Looked up from germline, CDR1 is SGHTA and CDR2 is FQGNSA. V was clipped by 5 bases and J by 7 bases; unmatched bases: 11. This CDR3 region has 15 residues. The CDR3 DNA follows: TGTGCCAGCAGCCAAGGGTCAGGGGGTCGGCAGCCCCAGCATTTT. As protein: CASSQGSGGRQPQHF. The full variable domain, with the rest looked up from reference TRBV7-2 and TRBJ1-5, is GAGVSQSPSNKVTEKGKDVELRCDPISGHTALYWYRQSLGQGLEFLIYFQGNSAPDKSGLPSDRFSAERTGGSVSTLTIQRTQQEDSAVYLCASSQGSGGRQPQHFGDGTRLSIL.

This clonotype has only a few counts. The chain couples TRBV5-1 to TRBJ2-3; a weak D match, TRBD2 (6 bases). The ends were cut back, 2 bases at V and 0 bases at J, with 13 bases in the middle. CDR1 SGHRS and CDR2 YFSETQ come from the germline V gene. This CDR3 has 16 residues. CDR3 nucleotide sequence: TGCGCCAGCAGCTTTGCAGCGGGCCCGAGCACAGATACGCAGTATTTT. Translating it yields CASSFAAGPSTDTQYF.

V and J are TRBV7-2 and TRBJ2-5; unclear D gene. CDR3 length equals 14 residues. CDR1 SGHTA and CDR2 FQGNSA come from the germline V gene. Trimming shortened V by 5 bases and J by 3 bases, and 13 bases separated the two germline ends. CDR3 sequence: CASSEFATEETQYF. The CDR3 DNA is TGTGCCAGCAGCGAGTTTGCCACAGAAGAGACCCAGTACTTC.

The rearrangement links TRBV5-1 to TRBJ2-1; 7 bases are shared with TRBD1. Per the germline V gene, CDR1 is SGHRS and CDR2 is YFSETQ. The CDR3 runs to 14 residues. The trim removed 4 bases at V and 5 bases at J, leaving 6 bases unmatched. This chain's CDR3 is CASSRPQGDNEQFF. For the CDR3, the DNA is TGCGCCAGCAGCCGACCGCAGGGGGACAATGAGCAGTTCTTC.

The chain links TRBV11-1 to TRBJ2-1, with TRBD2 matching over 14 bases. This CDR3 is 15 amino acids long. Germline assignment: CDR1 SGHAT and CDR2 FQDESV (reference sequence). J lost 9 bases, V lost 6 bases, and 7 bases had no gene match. The CDR3 sequence: CASRTSGGAVLEQFF. In nucleotides, the CDR3 is TGTGCCAGCAGGACTAGCGGGGGGGCCGTCCTTGAGCAGTTCTTC.

This clonotype was recorded only once. The rearrangement uses TRBV28 and TRBJ2-1; 7 positions match TRBD1. The assigned J gene may be wrong: the sequence end matches TRBJ2-7 better. Germline CDR1 and CDR2: MDHEN and SYDVKM. The CDR3 runs to 13 residues. The CDR3 is CASTRDRESEQYF. The CDR3 DNA sequence: TGTGCCAGCACTCGAGACAGGGAAAGCGAGCAGTACTTC.

In this sample, this clonotype turned up once. CDR3 protein: CASSPPGEKQFF. The CDR3 nucleotides are TGTGCCAGCTCACCACCGGGCGAAAAGCAGTTCTTC. The chain couples TRBV18 to TRBJ2-1; no clear D. CDR3 length equals 12 residues. From germline, CDR1 is KGHSH and CDR2 LQKENI. V lost 0 bases and J 11 bases, leaving 8 bases between the germline ends. Filled out from reference TRBV18 and TRBJ2-1, the complete variable domain reads NAGVMQNPRHLVRRRGQEARLRCSPMKGHSHVYWYRQLPEEGLKFMVYLQKENIIDESGMPKERFSAEFPKEGPSILRIQQVVRGDSAAYFCASSPPGEKQFFGPGTRLTVL.

V gene TRBV12-3 or TRBV12-4 combines with J gene TRBJ1-2; weak D call: TRBD1 (5 bases). CDR3 size: 12 residues. CDR3 coding DNA: TGTGCTACGACCCGGGACGGATATGGCTACACCTTC. It codes for CATTRDGYGYTF.

This chain uses TRBV7-9 with TRBJ1-5; 7 bases are a match to TRBD1. V was pared by 4 bases and J by 6 bases, with 12 bases of the junction left unmatched. Germline-derived CDR1 and CDR2 are SEHNR and FQNEAQ (reference sequence). The CDR3 runs 16 residues. In DNA, the CDR3 is TGTGCCAGCAGCTCCTACCACGGGACAGTCTTTCAGCCCCAGCATTTT. Translating gives CASSSYHGTVFQPQHF.

The CDR3 spells CSARLGSRSPLHF. For the CDR3, the DNA is TGCAGTGCTCGGTTGGGGTCCCGATCACCCCTCCACTTT. This rearrangement joins TRBV20-1 to TRBJ1-6; the D is unclear. Germline V CDR1 and CDR2: DFQATT, SNEGSKA (reference sequence). Trimming cost V 5 bases and J 10 bases, with 15 bases left between them. This CDR3 has 13 residues.

In its sample, this clonotype was seen a few times. This rearrangement joins TRBV5-4 to TRBJ2-1; D tentatively fits TRBD1 or TRBD2 (5 bases each). V gave up 0 bases and J gave up 1 base, with 11 bases separating them. CDR1 and CDR2 from the germline V gene are SGHNT and YYREEE (reference sequence). The CDR3 covers 16 residues. DNA for the CDR3: TGTGCCAGCAGCTTGGGTGGGGACCGTTCCTACAATGAGCAGTTCTTC. Translated, it gives CASSLGGDRSYNEQFF.